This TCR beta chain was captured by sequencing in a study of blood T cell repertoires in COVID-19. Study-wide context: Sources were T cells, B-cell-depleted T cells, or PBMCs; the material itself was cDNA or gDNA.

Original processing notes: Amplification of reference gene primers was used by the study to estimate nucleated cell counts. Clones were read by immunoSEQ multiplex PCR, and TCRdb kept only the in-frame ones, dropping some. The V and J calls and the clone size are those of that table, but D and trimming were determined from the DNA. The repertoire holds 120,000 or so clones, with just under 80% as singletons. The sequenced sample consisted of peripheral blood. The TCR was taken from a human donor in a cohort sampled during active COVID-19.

CDR3 in amino acids: CASSQPGGASAGGRADTQYF. The DNA for the CDR3 is TGTGCCAGTAGTCAGCCCGGGGGCGCCTCGGCGGGGGGTCGCGCAGATACGCAGTATTTT. The rearrangement uses TRBV19 and TRBJ2-3; 8 bases map to TRBD2. Looked up from germline, CDR1 is LNHDA and CDR2 is SQIVND (reference sequence). This CDR3 contains 20 residues. The trim removed 5 bases at V and 4 bases at J, leaving 23 bases unmatched. The full variable domain, in which reference TRBV19 and TRBJ2-3 provide the parts outside the CDR3, is DGGITQSPKYLFRKEGQNVTLSCEQNLNHDAMYWYRQDPGQGLRLIYYSQIVNDFQKGDIAEGYSVSREKKESFPLTVTSAQKNPTAFYLCASSQPGGASAGGRADTQYFGPGTRLTVL.